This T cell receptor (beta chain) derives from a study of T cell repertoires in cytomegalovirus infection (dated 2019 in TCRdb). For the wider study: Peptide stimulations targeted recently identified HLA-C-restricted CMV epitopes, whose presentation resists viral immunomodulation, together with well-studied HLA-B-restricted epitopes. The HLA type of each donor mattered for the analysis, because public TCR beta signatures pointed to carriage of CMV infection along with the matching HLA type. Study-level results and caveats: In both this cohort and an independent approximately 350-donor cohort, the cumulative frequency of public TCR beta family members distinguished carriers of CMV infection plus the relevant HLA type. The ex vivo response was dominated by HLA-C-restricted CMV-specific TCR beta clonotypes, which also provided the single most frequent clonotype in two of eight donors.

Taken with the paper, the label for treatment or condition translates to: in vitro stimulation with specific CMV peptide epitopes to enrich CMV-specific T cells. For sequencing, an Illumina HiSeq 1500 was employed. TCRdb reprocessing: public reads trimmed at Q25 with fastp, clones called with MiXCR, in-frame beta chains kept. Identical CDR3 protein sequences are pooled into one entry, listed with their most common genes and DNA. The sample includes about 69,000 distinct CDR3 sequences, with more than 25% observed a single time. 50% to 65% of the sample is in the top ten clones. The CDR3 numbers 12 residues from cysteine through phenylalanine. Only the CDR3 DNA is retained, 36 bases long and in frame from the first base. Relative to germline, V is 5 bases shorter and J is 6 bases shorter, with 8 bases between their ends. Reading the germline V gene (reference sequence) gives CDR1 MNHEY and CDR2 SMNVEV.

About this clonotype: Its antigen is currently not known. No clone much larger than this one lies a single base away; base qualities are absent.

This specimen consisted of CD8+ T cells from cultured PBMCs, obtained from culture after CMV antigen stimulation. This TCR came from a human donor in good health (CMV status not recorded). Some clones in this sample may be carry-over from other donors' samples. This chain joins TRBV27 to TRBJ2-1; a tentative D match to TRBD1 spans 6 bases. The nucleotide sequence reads TGTGCCAGCAGTACCAGGGGCAATGAGCAGTTCTTC. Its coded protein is CASSTRGNEQFF.